These T cell receptor beta chains were read from a single sample in a study of T cell repertoires in cytomegalovirus infection. Antigens of these TCRs are unknown. TCRdb fed the reads into MiXCR, producing one record per CDR3 protein. The repertoire consists of over 55,000 distinct CDR3 sequences, with around 20% occurring once and the leading ten covering 73%. The sample was CD8+ T cells from cultured PBMCs, taken from culture after CMV antigen stimulation. These receptors were obtained from a human donor in good health (CMV status not recorded). Some clones in this sample may be carry-over from other donors' samples. Both conserved end residues are trimmed from each CDR3. Fields, in order: D gene, V gene, CDR3 protein. The D gene is left open where the match is weak.

d_gene: TRBD2
v_gene: TRBV2
CDR3aa: ASSDWTSGADTQY

d_gene: -
v_gene: TRBV7-2
CDR3aa: ASSSGGRLSYEQY

d_gene: -
v_gene: TRBV19
CDR3aa: ASSRVSGTPYEQY

d_gene: -
v_gene: TRBV7-9
CDR3aa: ASSAETGWLRNIQY

d_gene: -
v_gene: TRBV7-2
CDR3aa: ASSLRPTNEKLF

d_gene: -
v_gene: TRBV29-1
CDR3aa: SVVGAEAF

d_gene: -
v_gene: TRBV25-1
CDR3aa: ASSVRGTEAF

d_gene: TRBD2
v_gene: TRBV28
CDR3aa: ASSSTGTSAYNEQF

d_gene: TRBD2
v_gene: TRBV7-2
CDR3aa: ASIPRGLAGNEQF

d_gene: TRBD1
v_gene: TRBV15
CDR3aa: ATSLGRDSFYGYT